The 10 T cell receptor beta chains given below trace back to one sample, sequenced in a study of metastatic and nonmetastatic thyroid tumors. TCRdb ran MiXCR on the PCR reads. This sample carries roughly 28,000 clones, about 15% of them seen once, and the ten largest clones take roughly 4%. Ahead of thyroid surgery, no patient had received treatment of any kind. The sequenced sample consisted of blood. The source is a female donor with papillary thyroid cancer or a benign thyroid nodule (not recorded which). Some clones in this sample may be carry-over from other donors' samples.

This clone has at least ten counts. The chain recombines TRBV4-1 with TRBJ2-3; 14 nucleotides line up with TRBD2. The CDR3 extends over 19 amino acids. The trim removed 1 base at V and 5 bases at J, leaving 11 bases unmatched. Germline loops: CDR1 MGHRA, CDR2 YSYEKL. The CDR3, as DNA: TGCGCCAGCAGCCAAGTAAGCCTTAAGACTAGCGGGAGGGGAGATACGCAGTATTTT. As protein: CASSQVSLKTSGRGDTQYF.

This chain links TRBV2 with TRBJ2-2; no clear D gene. Germline lookup yields CDR1 SNHLY and CDR2 FYNNEI. Trimming removed 4 bases at V and 10 bases at J, with 19 bases between. This CDR3 has 15 amino acids. CDR3 DNA: TGTGCCAGCAGTGTGTCCACGGTTATCTCCGTGGAGCTGTTTTTT. It codes for CASSVSTVISVELFF.

This clone was found a few times. The chain links TRBV28 to TRBJ2-7, with D maybe TRBD1 (6 bases). The CDR3 spans 14 residues. The V end lost 7 bases, the J end lost 4 bases, and 17 bases lay between the germline ends. Germline-derived CDR1 and CDR2 are MDHEN and SYDVKM. For the CDR3, the DNA is TGTGCCAGCATTTCGACAGGTGGTGTGTACGAGCAGTACTTC. Translating it yields CASISTGGVYEQYF.

The chain combines TRBV3-1 with TRBJ1-2; D gene ambiguous. The germline CDR1 and CDR2 sequences are LGHDT and YNNKEL (reference sequence). Trimming removed 0 bases at V and 0 bases at J, with 8 bases between. This CDR3 contains 15 residues. Here the CDR3 reads CASSQDGRANYGYTF. CDR3 nucleotide sequence: TGTGCCAGCAGCCAAGACGGACGAGCTAACTATGGCTACACCTTC.

On this clone: This likely comes from a read error, as the CDR3 has no conserved phenylalanine or tryptophan at its end. V is TRBV11-2 and J is TRBJ2-1; TRBD2 matches 13 bases. After removal of 10 bases from V and 3 bases from J, the junction contained 3 bases not matched to a gene. This CDR3 has 14 residues. Germline lookup yields CDR1 SGHAT and CDR2 FQNNGV. This CDR3 reads CAIGLAGVYNEQFS. The CDR3, as DNA: TGTGCCATCGGACTAGCGGGAGTCTACAATGAGCAGTTCTCC.

The chain recombines TRBV30 with TRBJ2-3; 7 bases are a match to TRBD1. The V segment lost 1 base and the J segment 5 bases; nucleotides outside the gene matches: 6. Germline CDR1 reads GTSNPN; CDR2 reads SVGIG (reference sequence). The CDR3 spans 14 residues. Here the CDR3 DNA reads TGTGCCTGGAGTGACAGGGGTGAGGTAGATACGCAGTATTTT. Translation: CAWSDRGEVDTQYF.

This clone was seen repeatedly, ten times or more. The chain is built from TRBV4-1 and TRBJ2-1; 9 bases map to TRBD2. Trimming cost V 0 bases and J 0 bases; bases outside gene matches: 6. The CDR3 consists of 18 residues. Germline CDR1 MGHRA, CDR2 YSYEKL. CDR3 nucleotides: TGCGCCAGCAGCCAAGAGGATCTGCGGGAGGGCTCCTACAATGAGCAGTTCTTC. Protein product: CASSQEDLREGSYNEQFF.

A remark on this clone: A much larger clone sits a single nucleotide away, making a read error possible. V is TRBV5-4 and J is TRBJ2-2; the match to TRBD1 covers 8 bases. The V gene's germline CDR1 is SGHNT and CDR2 YYREEE (reference sequence). V was clipped by 1 base and J by 0 bases; unmatched bases: 14. The CDR3 spans 20 residues. This CDR3 reads CASSLPRGQVFFANTGELFF. CDR3 bases: TGTGCCAGCAGCTTGCCAAGGGGACAGGTGTTTTTTGCGAACACCGGGGAGCTGTTTTTT. Full variable domain (remainder filled in from reference TRBV5-4 and TRBJ2-2): ETGVTQSPTHLIKTRGQQVTLRCSSQSGHNTVSWYQQALGQGPQFIFQYYREEENGRGNFPPRFSGLQFPNYSSELNVNALELDDSALYLCASSLPRGQVFFANTGELFFGEGSRLTVL.

At least ten counts were recorded for this clone. The chain is built from TRBV3-1 and TRBJ1-1; a possible D gene is TRBD1 (5 bases). V was pared by 4 bases and J by 2 bases, with 11 bases between. This CDR3 region has 14 residues. CDR1 and CDR2 from the germline V gene are LGHDT and YNNKEL (reference sequence). CDR3 bases: TGTGCCAGCAGCCCGGGACCGATTAACACTGAAGCTTTCTTT. It is translated as CASSPGPINTEAFF.

The sample holds many counts of this clone. J is TRBJ1-5 and V is TRBV6-1; TRBD1 aligns across 8 bases. CDR1 and CDR2 from the germline V gene are MNHNS and SASEGT. The CDR3 is 15 residues long. The V segment lost 6 bases and the J segment 1 base; nucleotides outside the gene matches: 5. CDR3 bases: TGTGCCAGCAGCCCCGGACAGGGAAGCAATCAGCCCCAGCATTTT. Its translation is CASSPGQGSNQPQHF.